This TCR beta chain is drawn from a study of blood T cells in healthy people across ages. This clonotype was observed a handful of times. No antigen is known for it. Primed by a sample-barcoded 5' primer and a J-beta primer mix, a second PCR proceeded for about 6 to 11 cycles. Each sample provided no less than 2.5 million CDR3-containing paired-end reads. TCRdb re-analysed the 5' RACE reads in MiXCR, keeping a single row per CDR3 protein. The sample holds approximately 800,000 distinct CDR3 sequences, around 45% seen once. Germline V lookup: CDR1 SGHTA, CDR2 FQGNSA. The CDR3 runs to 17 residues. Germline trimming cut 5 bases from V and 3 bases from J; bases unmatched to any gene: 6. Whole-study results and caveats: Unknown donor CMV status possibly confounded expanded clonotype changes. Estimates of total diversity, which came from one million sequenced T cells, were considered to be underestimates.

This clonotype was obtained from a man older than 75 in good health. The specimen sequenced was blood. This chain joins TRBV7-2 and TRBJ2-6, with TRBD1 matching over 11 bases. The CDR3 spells CASSISGTGGGANVLTF. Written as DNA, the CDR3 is TGTGCCAGCAGCATATCCGGGACAGGGGGTGGGGCCAACGTCCTGACTTTC.